This T cell receptor (beta chain) was retrieved from a study of shared clonotypes between healthy human individuals (dated by TCRdb to the early 2020s). Notes on the research overall: The cohort included three men and a couple of women between 18 and 49 years of age. Between about 0.9 and 10 billion PBMCs per donor were obtained by leukapheresis. To estimate repertoire size and how much clonotypes are shared between individuals, the study performed deep sequencing of blood TCR repertoires from five healthy adults. To increase sequencing depth and limit assay-specific biases, different laboratories used diverse techniques to prepare libraries and sequence TCR repertoires. Study-wide conclusions, independent of this receptor: The small number of donors limited the genetic and exposure-history diversity represented. Sampling was restricted to blood, and TCR repertoires in tissue are likely to differ from TCR repertoires in blood. Based on pairwise subsampling, the degree of clonotype sharing among donors was expected to be affected by sequencing depth.

TCR CDR3 regions were amplified from genomic DNA by multiplex PCR using the deep immunoSEQ assay. For each cell subset, the extracted genomic DNA was distributed evenly across all wells of several immunoSEQ 96-well plates, and each plate served as one replicate. For unsorted PBMC, approximately 300 ng of genomic DNA, equivalent to about 30,000 T cell genomes, went into each replicate PCR. Genomic DNA from unsorted PBMC was sequenced over ten immunoSEQ deep assay plates. The purified libraries were quantified using a Qubit 3.0 fluorometer, sized with a Bioanalyzer 2100, and then quantified again using the KAPA Library Quantification kit. Every immunoSEQ 96-well plate was sequenced on a dedicated single-read 150-cycle Illumina NextSeq 550 flow cell. The authors processed their data as follows. The immunoSEQ output contained only junctional sequences without quality scores, so filtering could not match that applied to full-length reads. Sequences were annotated with PyIR, a Python wrapper for IgBLAST v1.9, and V/J genes and CDR3 were assigned using IMGT germline references. Reads were removed for weak V/J assignments (E-value above 1e-6), missing CDR3, stop codons, out-of-frame junctions, or ambiguous translated residues. V3J clonotypes were defined by identical inferred V gene, J gene, and CDR3 amino acid sequence. Percentage overlap between repertoires was computed as shared unique clonotypes divided by the size of the smaller repertoire. Three approaches were used to assess repertoire richness: RTK rarefaction, the Chao1 estimator, and Recon v2.1 estimates of unobserved clonotypes. Here the immuneACCESS table is served through TCRdb, limited to in-frame sequences with V and J called. Missing clones are a known gap in these copies; in checked studies unresolved V genes cover under half, and the rest lacks a known reason. V and J calls and clone size come straight from that table; D and trimming were deduced from the DNA. Recorded for this sample are more than 450,000 clones; around 79% of them occurred a single time. The ten largest make up 10% to 15% of the sample.

Healthy HIV-negative adults with no recently reported acute infections or vaccinations were included as donors. Every donor was a Caucasian adult living in Nashville, Tennessee, USA. In the unsorted samples, 87 million or so PBMCs were counted, and genomic DNA was extracted using the QIAamp DNA Blood Mini kit. Blood was obtained by leukapheresis, after which PBMCs were separated by Ficoll-Histopaque density gradient centrifugation and cryopreserved in liquid nitrogen vapor phase. V and J lose 2 bases and 4 bases, and a span of 4 bases separates them. The CDR3, from cysteine to phenylalanine, totals 12 residues. CDR3 DNA is the only sequence kept; it has 36 bases, read in frame from the first base. From the germline V gene, CDR1 is SNHLY and CDR2 is FYNNEI. In regard to this clone: Its antigen remains undetermined. No much larger clonotype is one base removed from it; base qualities were not supplied.

The chain employs TRBV2 and TRBJ2-3, with the D gene call left open. The receptor was isolated from a middle-aged woman in good health. Some clones in this sample may be carry-over from other donors' samples. The specimen was PBMCs. Here is the DNA: TGTGCCAGCAGTGAAACCGCAGATACGCAGTATTTT. Protein translation: CASSETADTQYF.